The present TCR beta chain was sequenced within a study of early T cells in non-severe SARS-CoV-2 infection. The overall study: Unsorted whole blood bulk RNA was sequenced, with unpaired chains.

Researchers tagged individual cDNA molecules with unique molecular identifiers. Using its own MiXCR run on the 5' RACE reads, TCRdb lists one record per CDR3 protein. The table lists more than 60,000 distinct CDR3 sequences, over 4.5% of them singletons. In regard to this clonotype: No antigen is known for it.

The study's findings and limits: Matching against VDJdb likely underestimated virus-specific expansions, favoring anti-spike CD8.

V dropped 2 bases and J dropped 3; count of bases not matched to a gene: 5. Germline values: CDR1 SGHRS, CDR2 YFSETQ. This CDR3 is built from 15 residues. This clonotype was obtained from an adult who was a healthcare worker with PCR-confirmed SARS-CoV-2 infection or an uninfected control (not recorded which). The chain combines TRBV5-1 with TRBJ2-1, with TRBD1 identical over 7 bases. The source material was whole blood. CDR3 sequence: CASSLSQGDYNEQFF. Written as DNA, the CDR3 is TGCGCCAGCAGCTTAAGTCAGGGGGACTACAATGAGCAGTTCTTC.